This passage covers 10 T cell receptor beta chains from one sample sequenced in a study of metastatic and nonmetastatic thyroid tumors. MiXCR was used by TCRdb to re-call the PCR reads. This repertoire shows some 6,000 clones, under 30% found once; its top ten account for around 10%. No patient had received any treatment before thyroid surgery. Sequencing was performed on adjacent normal tissue. The receptors come from a male donor with papillary thyroid cancer or a benign thyroid nodule (not recorded which). Some clones in this sample may be carry-over from other donors' samples.

This clone is labeled as medium-sized. The chain couples TRBV7-9 to TRBJ2-3; D ambiguous. The CDR3 covers 12 residues. Germline V gives CDR1 SEHNR, CDR2 FQNEAQ (reference sequence). V lost 4 bases and J 3 bases, leaving 5 bases between the germline ends. CDR3 protein: CASSYLTDTQYF. The CDR3 DNA reads as TGTGCCAGCAGCTATTTGACAGATACGCAGTATTTT.

This chain uses TRBV6-2 or TRBV6-3 with TRBJ2-7; weak D call: TRBD2 (5 bases). Trimming left V 5 bases short and J 2 bases short, with 19 bases between. The CDR3 spans 16 residues. Germline values: CDR1 MNHEY, CDR2 SVGEGT. The CDR3: CASSKDARTGTYEQYF. CDR3 DNA sequence: TGTGCCAGCAGTAAGGATGCCCGGACTGGGACCTACGAGCAGTACTTC.

This clone was found a few times. A read error may account for a junction end that differs from germline. V and J are TRBV6-2 or TRBV6-3 and TRBJ2-1, with 7 bases that match TRBD1. The CDR3 consists of 13 residues. Germline CDR1 reads MNHEY; CDR2 reads SVGEGT. CDR3 nucleotide sequence: TGTGCCAGCACCAAAGAGGGGGCGAATGAGCATTTCTTC. Its protein is CASTKEGANEHFF.

A note on this clone: No conserved phenylalanine or tryptophan ends this CDR3, so it is likely a read error. The chain couples TRBV28 to TRBJ2-2; 7 nucleotides match TRBD2. The CDR3 consists of 15 residues. V gave up 4 bases and J gave up 5 bases; unmatched junction bases: 7. CDR1 is MDHEN, CDR2 SYDVKM, per germline. This CDR3 is CASSSHGGWTGELFL. CDR3 nucleotides: TGTGCCAGCAGTTCCCACGGGGGGTGGACCGGGGAGCTGTTTCTT.

The rearrangement uses TRBV11-2 and TRBJ1-3; D remains ambiguous. The V gene's germline CDR1 is SGHAT and CDR2 FQNNGV. The CDR3 totals 17 residues. V dropped 1 base and J dropped 0 bases, with 13 bases sitting between them. The CDR3 coding sequence is TGTGCCAGCAGCTTAGGATCGGGCGGGTCCTCTGGAAACACCATATATTTT. Translating gives CASSLGSGGSSGNTIYF.

The chain uses TRBV5-1 and TRBJ2-7; D gene uncertain. The CDR3 covers 16 residues. V was cut by 3 bases and J by 2 bases, with 18 bases left in between. The germline V gene encodes CDR1 SGHRS and CDR2 YFSETQ. CDR3 nucleotide sequence: TGCGCCAGCAGCTCGCCGGATGGATTTAGGCCCTACGAGCAGTACTTC. It is translated as CASSSPDGFRPYEQYF. The whole variable domain, filled in from reference TRBV5-1 and TRBJ2-7, reads KAGVTQTPRYLIKTRGQQVTLSCSPISGHRSVSWYQQTPGQGLQFLFEYFSETQRNKGNFPGRFSGRQFSNSRSEMNVSTLELGDSALYLCASSSPDGFRPYEQYFGPGTRLTVT.

The sample holds a few counts of this clone. A much bigger clone sits one base away, suggesting this may be a read error. The V and J genes are TRBV12-3 or TRBV12-4 and TRBJ1-1; tentative D call: TRBD1 (6 bases). The CDR3 loop spans 14 amino acids. V shed 8 bases and J shed 2 bases, with 15 bases lying between them. In nucleotides, the CDR3 is TGTGCCAGCGAGTCCCAGGGGAGAAACACTGAAGCTTTCTTT. Protein sequence: CASESQGRNTEAFF.

The chain has TRBV30 and TRBJ2-2; D assignment may be TRBD1 or TRBD2 (5 bases each). V was clipped by 1 base and J by 2 bases, with 8 bases between them. The CDR3 contains 14 residues. Germline lookup yields CDR1 GTSNPN and CDR2 SVGIG (reference sequence). The CDR3 DNA reads TGTGCCTGGAGTGGGGGGACCAACACCGGGGAGCTGTTTTTT. Its protein product is CAWSGGTNTGELFF.

There are a few counts of this clone. The chain is built from TRBV4-2 and TRBJ1-2; no clear D gene. The CDR3 is made up of 13 amino acids. Germline loops: CDR1 LGHNA, CDR2 YNFKEQ. V shed 0 bases and J shed 5 bases, with 7 bases lying between them. CDR3 sequence reads: CASSQEEAYGYTF. The DNA of the CDR3 is TGTGCCAGCAGCCAAGAAGAGGCTTATGGCTACACCTTC.

By proportion, this clone is large. The chain is built from TRBV18 and TRBJ2-2; D is unresolved. CDR1 KGHSH and CDR2 LQKENI come from the germline V gene. Trimming pared 1 base from V and 3 bases from J, leaving 3 bases between. The length of the CDR3 is 13 residues. The CDR3, as DNA: TGTGCCAGCTCACCACAGGACACCGGGGAGCTGTTTTTT. Its translation: CASSPQDTGELFF.